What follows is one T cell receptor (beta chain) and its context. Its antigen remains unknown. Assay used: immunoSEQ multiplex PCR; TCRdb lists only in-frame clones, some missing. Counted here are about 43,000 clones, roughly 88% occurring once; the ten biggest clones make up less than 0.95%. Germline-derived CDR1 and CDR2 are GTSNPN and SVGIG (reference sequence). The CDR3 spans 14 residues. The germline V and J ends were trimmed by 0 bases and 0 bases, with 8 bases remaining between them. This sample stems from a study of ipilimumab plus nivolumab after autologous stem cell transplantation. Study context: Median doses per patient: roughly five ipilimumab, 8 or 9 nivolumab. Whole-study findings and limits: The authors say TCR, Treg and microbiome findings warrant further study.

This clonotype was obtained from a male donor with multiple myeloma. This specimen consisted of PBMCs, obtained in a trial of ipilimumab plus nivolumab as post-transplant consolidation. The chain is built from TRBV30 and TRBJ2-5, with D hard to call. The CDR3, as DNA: TGTGCCTGGAGTGTACTACCGAACCAAGAGACCCAGTACTTC. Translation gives CAWSVLPNQETQYF.